One and the same sample provided the 11 T cell receptor beta chains below, sequenced in a study of quantifying T cell responses using KT2 cells. Study in general: RNA was reverse transcribed with TCR alpha and beta constant-region primers.

Each cDNA got a UMI-containing oligo ligated at its 3' end. First-round PCR used three to four cycles and beta primers RC1.1 and RC1.2 covering TRBC1 and TRBC2. TCRdb analysed the UMI-ligation and nested PCR reads with MiXCR anew, one entry per CDR3 protein. The sample consists of approximately 46,000 distinct CDR3 sequences, roughly 12% of them appearing once. Sequenced sample: PBMCs spiked with cells of the T cell clone KT2. The receptor source for this set is a human donor.

The CDR3 nucleotides read TGTGCCACCAGCGACGGGACTAACAATGAGCAGTTCTTC. This codes for CATSDGTNNEQFF. The chain couples TRBV15 to TRBJ2-1; 7 nucleotides align to TRBD2. The CDR3 consists of 13 residues. J lost 5 bases, V lost 5 bases, and 3 bases had no gene match. Germline lookup yields CDR1 LNHNV and CDR2 YYDKDF (reference sequence).

This clonotype was counted between two and nine times. The chain links TRBV9 to TRBJ2-2; 8 positions match TRBD2. The CDR3 is 16 amino acids. CDR1 and CDR2 (germline): SGDLS, YYNGEE. The trim removed 0 bases at V and 3 bases at J, leaving 4 bases unmatched. The CDR3 sequence: CASSVVSGRDTGELFF. The CDR3 DNA is TGTGCCAGCAGCGTAGTTTCCGGGAGGGACACCGGGGAGCTGTTTTTT. The full variable domain, with the rest looked up from reference TRBV9 and TRBJ2-2, is DSGVTQTPKHLITATGQRVTLRCSPRSGDLSVYWYQQSLDQGLQFLIQYYNGEERAKGNILERFSAQQFPDLHSELNLSSLELGDSALYFCASSVVSGRDTGELFFGEGSRLTVL.

The chain is built from TRBV20-1 and TRBJ2-4, with D possibly TRBD2 on 6 matching bases. Per germline, CDR1 DFQATT and CDR2 SNEGSKA (reference sequence). The V end was cut by 3 bases, the J end by 6 bases, with 15 bases between. There are 14 residues in the CDR3. The CDR3 protein is CSAREGRELNIQYF. CDR3 coding DNA: TGCAGTGCTAGGGAAGGACGGGAGTTAAACATTCAGTACTTC.

A note on this clonotype: Given the absence of the conserved phenylalanine or tryptophan at the CDR3 end, a read error is likely. The CDR3 nucleotides read TGTGCCAGCAGCTCCCGCTACGAGCAGTACTCC. This encodes CASSSRYEQYS. The genes are TRBV14 and TRBJ2-7, with D unclear. The CDR3 runs 11 residues. Trimming cost V 5 bases and J 3 bases, with 5 bases left between them. Germline loops: CDR1 SGHDN, CDR2 FVKESK.

This clonotype turned up a few times. The genes are TRBV4-2 and TRBJ2-1; TRBD2 might be the D (6 bases). V was trimmed by 4 bases and J by 2 bases, leaving 18 bases between them. The germline V gene has CDR1 LGHNA and CDR2 YNFKEQ. The CDR3 has 17 amino acids. Here the CDR3 reads CASSLTGGNPTYNEQFF. Written as DNA, the CDR3 is TGTGCCAGCAGCCTCACAGGAGGGAACCCAACCTACAATGAGCAGTTCTTC.

The rearrangement uses TRBV18 and TRBJ2-1; TRBD2 matches at 10 bases. J was trimmed by 8 bases and V by 0 bases; bases with no gene match: 10. CDR3 length: 17 residues. Germline V gene lookup returns CDR1 KGHSH and CDR2 LQKENI. The CDR3 DNA reads as TGTGCCAGCTCACCACCGGGAAGCGGGAGGGCCCCCGATGAGCAGTTCTTC. It specifies CASSPPGSGRAPDEQFF.

In its sample, this clonotype was seen many times. The V call is TRBV6-5, the J call TRBJ2-5; 15 bases are a match to TRBD2. V was pared by 6 bases and J by 5 bases, with 4 bases of the junction left unmatched. CDR1 is MNHEY, CDR2 SVGAGI, per germline. This CDR3 is built from 15 residues. CDR3 sequence reads: CASSRTSGRAETQYF. In DNA form, the CDR3 reads TGTGCCAGCAGCCGGACTAGCGGGAGGGCCGAGACCCAGTACTTC.

This clonotype has a count of ten or more. This rearrangement joins TRBV20-1 to TRBJ2-2, with D unclear. V lost 6 bases to trimming and J lost 4 bases, with 12 bases between them. Germline CDR1 and CDR2: DFQATT and SNEGSKA (reference sequence). This CDR3 is built from 13 residues. The CDR3 loop is CSARRGATGELFF. CDR3 in DNA: TGCAGTGCACGGCGAGGTGCCACCGGGGAGCTGTTTTTT.

V and J are TRBV9 and TRBJ2-3, with D possibly being TRBD2 (6 bases). The CDR3 has 16 amino acids. Between the trimmed V and J ends, which lost 0 bases and 1 base, there was a span of 12 bases. Germline CDR1 reads SGDLS; CDR2 reads YYNGEE. The CDR3 reads CASSVGVGEGTDTQYF. As DNA, the CDR3 is TGTGCCAGCAGCGTAGGAGTGGGGGAGGGCACAGATACGCAGTATTTT.

At least ten counts were recorded for this clonotype. V is TRBV20-1 and J is TRBJ2-3, with D possibly TRBD2 on 7 matching bases. Germline loops: CDR1 DFQATT, CDR2 SNEGSKA (reference sequence). The CDR3 is 16 residues long. The V end lost 0 bases, the J end lost 2 bases, and 15 bases lay between the germline ends. CDR3 protein: CSARDPDGGHTDTQYF. The CDR3 bases are TGCAGTGCTAGAGATCCTGACGGGGGGCACACAGATACGCAGTATTTT.

The chain employs TRBV20-1 and TRBJ1-1, with a weak D call TRBD1 (5 bases). V lost 7 bases and J lost 1, with 7 bases in between. The V gene's germline CDR1 is DFQATT and CDR2 SNEGSKA (reference sequence). This CDR3 is 11 amino acids long. The CDR3 here is CSVGTNTEAFF. For the CDR3, the DNA is TGCAGTGTAGGGACGAACACTGAAGCTTTCTTT.